These 13 T cell receptor beta chains came from one sample sequenced in a study of beta chain features in type 1 diabetes. Antigen specificity for these receptors is unknown. Whole-study findings and limits: For Type 1 diabetes patients, all four CD4+ subsets carried TCRB CDR3s that were moderately but significantly shorter.

Since all of the isolated RNA was reverse transcribed, expressed TCRB transcripts were what got sequenced. Method: immunoSEQ multiplex PCR; TCRdb's copy keeps in-frame clones and lacks some. The sample has about 640,000 clones, around 12% seen once. The sample was naive CD4+ T cells from blood. The receptor source for this set is a man aged 25-45 years with type 1 diabetes.

With regard to this clone: The junction departs from germline at one end; a sequencing error may be responsible. The rearrangement joins TRBV12-5 to TRBJ1-6; no reliable D call. The CDR3 consists of 8 residues. The germline V gene encodes CDR1 LGHNT and CDR2 FRNRAP. CDR3 nucleotides: TGTGCTAGTGGTTTGACGAGTTTT. Its translation is CASGLTSF.

CDR3 sequence reads: CASSYSKIAADTQYF. In DNA form, the CDR3 reads TGTGCCAGCAGTTACTCGAAGATAGCGGCAGATACGCAGTATTTT. The genes are TRBV6-5 and TRBJ2-3; tentative D call: TRBD2 (6 bases). Germline CDR1 and CDR2: MNHEY and SVGAGI. Between the trimmed V and J ends, which lost 0 bases and 4 bases, there was a span of 11 bases. The CDR3 covers 15 residues.

This rearrangement joins TRBV5-1 to TRBJ2-7; 8 bases agree with TRBD1. The V and J ends lost 4 bases and 2 bases, in that order; junction bases with no gene match: 5. Germline V gene data show CDR1 as SGHRS and CDR2 as YFSETQ. The CDR3 runs to 14 residues. CDR3 nucleotides: TGCGCCAGCAGCAAACGGACAGGGCCCTACGAGCAGTACTTC. Translation gives CASSKRTGPYEQYF. The full variable domain, completed using reference TRBV5-1 and TRBJ2-7, is KAGVTQTPRYLIKTRGQQVTLSCSPISGHRSVSWYQQTPGQGLQFLFEYFSETQRNKGNFPGRFSGRQFSNSRSEMNVSTLELGDSALYLCASSKRTGPYEQYFGPGTRLTVT.

This clone has only a few counts. This chain joins TRBV13 and TRBJ2-5; D is perhaps TRBD1 (7 bases). Trimming took off 5 bases at V and 5 bases at J, with 24 bases between the two ends. Germline CDR1 PRHDT, CDR2 FYEKMQ (reference sequence). This CDR3 is 17 amino acids long. The CDR3 DNA is TGTGCCAGCAGCCACTCACCTGGGACAGATGGGAGGGAGACCCAGTACTTC. It encodes CASSHSPGTDGRETQYF.

This chain links TRBV18 with TRBJ2-1; 8 bases line up with TRBD1. V shed 6 bases, J shed 3 bases, and the junction held 7 bases outside the gene matches. The CDR3 consists of 15 residues. CDR1 and CDR2 (germline): KGHSH, LQKENI. The CDR3 spells CASSQRDRRYNEQFF. CDR3 DNA sequence: TGTGCCAGCTCCCAAAGGGACAGGCGCTACAATGAGCAGTTCTTC. Looking up the rest from reference TRBV18 and TRBJ2-1 gives the full variable domain: NAGVMQNPRHLVRRRGQEARLRCSPMKGHSHVYWYRQLPEEGLKFMVYLQKENIIDESGMPKERFSAEFPKEGPSILRIQQVVRGDSAAYFCASSQRDRRYNEQFFGPGTRLTVL.

The V call is TRBV5-1, the J call TRBJ1-2; TRBD1 matches 8 bases. The CDR3 covers 16 residues. Trimming cost V 1 base and J 4 bases; bases outside gene matches: 9. Germline V gene sequence: CDR1 SGHRS, CDR2 YFSETQ. The CDR3 nucleotides read TGCGCCAGCAGCTTGTCATCGAGCGACAGGGGCTATGGCTACACCTTC. Encoded protein: CASSLSSSDRGYGYTF.

The chain uses TRBV4-3 and TRBJ2-3; D is possibly TRBD2 (7 bases). V lost 2 bases to trimming and J lost 5 bases, with 17 bases between them. The CDR3 is 16 residues long. Germline-derived CDR1 and CDR2 are LGHNA and YSLEER. This chain's CDR3 is CASSQSTRGGGDTQYF. The CDR3 DNA reads as TGCGCCAGCAGCCAATCTACTAGGGGGGGAGGAGATACGCAGTATTTT.

This clone appeared a few times. The chain joins TRBV7-2 to TRBJ2-2, with a tentative D call TRBD1 (6 bases). Per the germline V gene, CDR1 is SGHTA and CDR2 is FQGNSA. The ends were cut back, 6 bases at V and 1 base at J, with 12 bases in the middle. The CDR3 is 15 amino acids. The CDR3 here is CASRRGTLNTGELFF. CDR3 sequence (DNA): TGTGCCAGCAGACGAGGGACACTGAACACCGGGGAGCTGTTTTTT.

This clone has a handful of counts. In DNA form, the CDR3 reads TGTGCCAGCAGTTTTTTAGGGAGTACGGATGGCTACACCTTC. Translated: CASSFLGSTDGYTF. The chain links TRBV27 to TRBJ1-2; D call uncertain. Looked up from germline, CDR1 is MNHEY and CDR2 is SMNVEV (reference sequence). Trimming removed 3 bases from V and 6 bases from J, with 14 bases in between. This CDR3 region has 14 residues.

The J gene is TRBJ1-4, the V gene TRBV7-9, with D uncertain. CDR1 SEHNR and CDR2 FQNEAQ come from the germline V gene (reference sequence). V lost 5 bases to trimming and J lost 0 bases, with 13 bases between them. The CDR3 totals 16 residues. The CDR3 DNA follows: TGTGCCAGCAGCCCCCCAGCCCTTGCAACTAATGAAAAACTGTTTTTT. Amino acid sequence: CASSPPALATNEKLFF.

This chain joins TRBV27 and TRBJ1-1; D ambiguous. This CDR3 has 14 residues. V lost 6 bases, J lost 4 bases, and 15 bases lay in between. CDR1 is MNHEY, CDR2 SMNVEV, per germline (reference sequence). CDR3 nucleotides: TGTGCCAGCAGACCAATAGGCGCAAGCACTGAAGCTTTCTTT. Its protein product is CASRPIGASTEAFF.

The chain couples TRBV9 to TRBJ2-1; D not resolved. The CDR3 length is 17 residues. Trimming left V 1 base short and J 0 bases short, with 14 bases between. Germline V gene lookup returns CDR1 SGDLS and CDR2 YYNGEE. CDR3 nucleotides: TGTGCCAGCAGCGTAATTGATCGGCACCTCTCCTACAATGAGCAGTTCTTC. Translating it yields CASSVIDRHLSYNEQFF.

This clone was counted between two and nine times. The rearrangement links TRBV5-1 to TRBJ2-5; D is tentatively TRBD1 or TRBD2 (5 bases each). V gave up 4 bases and J gave up 5 bases, with 12 bases separating them. CDR1 is SGHRS and CDR2 is YFSETQ in the germline V gene. The CDR3 is 13 residues long. In DNA, the CDR3 is TGCGCCAGCAGCCCTCAAGGGACCGAGACCCAGTACTTC. Encoded protein: CASSPQGTETQYF.